What follows describes a single T cell receptor beta chain. Trimming pared 5 bases from V and 0 bases from J, leaving 10 bases between. The CDR3 totals 14 residues. CDR1 and CDR2 (germline): LNHNV, YYDKDF (reference sequence). This sample is part of a study of Ad26.COV2.S vaccination and SARS-CoV-2 variants. The treatment here: roughly 19 received Ad26.COV2.S at low or high dose, single or two shots; 5 received placebo; per-sample allocation not given. Specimen acquisition occurred on day 63 following the initial vaccine or placebo injection. Assay used: immunoSEQ multiplex PCR; TCRdb lists only in-frame clones, some missing. In the table there are just under 250,000 clones, over 75% of which are singletons.

The receptor was derived from a person aged 18 to 59 who received the Ad26.COV2.S COVID-19 vaccine or a placebo. J is TRBJ1-1 and V is TRBV15; no clear D. The source was peripheral blood, collected in a trial of Ad26.COV2.S vaccine versus placebo. The CDR3 sequence: CATSPSRLNTEAFF. In nucleotides, the CDR3 is TGTGCCACCAGCCCTTCAAGGTTGAACACTGAAGCTTTCTTT.